Listed here are 29 T cell receptor beta chains from one sample, sequenced in a study of blood T cell repertoires in COVID-19. This table comes from immunoSEQ multiplex PCR, and its TCRdb copy is limited to in-frame clones, with some not included. The sample includes about 40,000 clones, 77% of them seen just once. Source material: peripheral blood. The receptor set was obtained from an older woman with acute or convalescent COVID-19.

As concerns this clone: A read error may produce the germline difference seen at one junction end. This sequence joins TRBV5-1 and TRBJ1-1; D gene ambiguous. The CDR3 loop spans 11 amino acids. From germline, CDR1 is SGHRS and CDR2 YFSETQ. The DNA for the CDR3 is TGCGCCAGCAGCTTGAACTCTGAAGCTTTCTTT. Its protein product is CASSLNSEAFF.

This clone has just a few counts. The J gene is TRBJ2-2, the V gene TRBV4-1, with 8 bases that match TRBD1. With V trimmed by 0 bases and J by 4 bases, 4 bases remained unmatched. The germline V gene encodes CDR1 MGHRA and CDR2 YSYEKL. This CDR3 has 16 residues. The CDR3 region is CASSQETGVSTGELFF. In DNA form, the CDR3 reads TGCGCCAGCAGCCAAGAGACAGGGGTTTCCACCGGGGAGCTGTTTTTT.

Details on this clone: The junction departs from the called germline gene at one end, perhaps through a read error. The chain uses TRBV28 and TRBJ1-3; D remains ambiguous. Germline assignment: CDR1 MDHEN and CDR2 SYDVKM. CDR3 length: 13 residues. CDR3 DNA sequence: TGTGCCAGCAGCGCGGCAAGGACGCGGTGGAGGGATTTT. Its protein is CASSAARTRWRDF.

The chain is built from TRBV19 and TRBJ2-2; 9 nucleotides line up with TRBD1. This CDR3 spans 14 amino acids. Germline V lookup: CDR1 LNHDA, CDR2 SQIVND (reference sequence). The V segment lost 7 bases and the J segment 7 bases; nucleotides outside the gene matches: 7. The CDR3 sequence: CASNLDRGGGELFF. CDR3 nucleotides: TGTGCCAGTAACCTGGACAGGGGAGGCGGGGAGCTGTTTTTT. Full variable domain (outside the CDR3, taken from reference TRBV19 and TRBJ2-2): DGGITQSPKYLFRKEGQNVTLSCEQNLNHDAMYWYRQDPGQGLRLIYYSQIVNDFQKGDIAEGYSVSREKKESFPLTVTSAQKNPTAFYLCASNLDRGGGELFFGEGSRLTVL.

This chain connects TRBV7-9 to TRBJ2-1; 10 bases fit TRBD2. With 5 bases clipped from V and 4 bases from J, the junction kept 5 bases outside the gene matches. The CDR3 contains 15 residues. CDR1 and CDR2 (germline): SEHNR, FQNEAQ (reference sequence). The CDR3 DNA reads TGTGCCAGCAGCGAAGCGGGAGGGCCTTACAATGAGCAGTTCTTC. This gives the protein CASSEAGGPYNEQFF.

The CDR3 here is CASSPGQGVTDNEQFF. The CDR3 bases are TGTGCCAGCTCACCGGGACAGGGGGTAACGGACAATGAGCAGTTCTTC. The chain has TRBV18 and TRBJ2-1, with 11 bases matching TRBD1. The V segment lost 3 bases and the J segment 5 bases; nucleotides outside the gene matches: 6. The germline gives CDR1 KGHSH, CDR2 LQKENI. This CDR3 region has 16 residues. Variable domain in full (rest from reference TRBV18 and TRBJ2-1): NAGVMQNPRHLVRRRGQEARLRCSPMKGHSHVYWYRQLPEEGLKFMVYLQKENIIDESGMPKERFSAEFPKEGPSILRIQQVVRGDSAAYFCASSPGQGVTDNEQFFGPGTRLTVL.

This clone has a single count. The gene calls are TRBV10-3 and TRBJ2-3, with D possibly being TRBD2 (5 bases). This CDR3 spans 13 amino acids. The V end was cut by 0 bases, the J end by 6 bases, with 7 bases between. The V gene's germline CDR1 is ENHRY and CDR2 SYGVKD. The CDR3 nucleotides are TGTGCCATCAGTGAGTCGTGGAGGGATACGCAGTATTTT. This gives the protein CAISESWRDTQYF.

The chain joins TRBV3-1 (or the pseudogene TRBV3-2) to TRBJ1-2, with unresolved D. Per germline, CDR1 LGHDT and CDR2 YNNKEL (reference sequence). V lost 0 bases to trimming and J lost 1 base, with 12 bases between them. The length of the CDR3 is 16 residues. This CDR3 reads CASSQDPQNFNYGYTF. The CDR3 DNA reads TGTGCCAGCAGCCAAGATCCCCAAAACTTTAACTATGGCTACACCTTC.

The chain joins TRBV3-1 (or the pseudogene TRBV3-2) to TRBJ1-5; unclear D gene. This CDR3 contains 14 residues. From germline, CDR1 is LGHDT and CDR2 YNNKEL (reference sequence). V lost 4 bases and J lost 0, with 7 bases in between. The CDR3 DNA follows: TGTGCCAGCAGCCCCAGGTATAGCAATCAGCCCCAGCATTTT. It encodes CASSPRYSNQPQHF.

The gene calls are TRBV29-1 and TRBJ2-2; possible D gene TRBD1, 5 bases. CDR1 and CDR2 from the germline V gene are SQVTM and ANQGSEA. V was trimmed by 2 bases and J by 9 bases, leaving 13 bases between them. The CDR3 extends over 13 amino acids. CDR3 DNA sequence: TGCAGCGTTGAATCTGGGGCAGGCAGGGAGCTGTTTTTT. Amino acids: CSVESGAGRELFF.

The chain links TRBV19 to TRBJ2-3, with 9 nucleotides matching TRBD2. The CDR3 loop spans 14 amino acids. CDR1 is LNHDA and CDR2 is SQIVND in the germline V gene (reference sequence). With V trimmed by 2 bases and J by 6 bases, 3 bases remained unmatched. The CDR3 nucleotides read TGTGCCAGTAGTATAAGGAGCGGGAGGGATACGCAGTATTTT. It is translated as CASSIRSGRDTQYF.

This clone was observed many times. The chain combines TRBV5-8 with TRBJ1-6, with 9 nucleotides matching TRBD1. There are 16 residues in the CDR3. V was pared by 5 bases and J by 7 bases, with 10 bases of the junction left unmatched. Germline values: CDR1 SGHTS, CDR2 YDEGEE. In DNA form, the CDR3 reads TGTGCCAGCAGAAAACACCTGACAGGGGGAAATTCACCCCTCCACTTT. This gives the protein CASRKHLTGGNSPLHF. The variable domain in full, with the rest retrieved from reference TRBV5-8 and TRBJ1-6, is EAGVTQSPTHLIKTRGQQATLRCSPISGHTSVYWYQQALGLGLQFLLWYDEGEERNRGNFPPRFSGRQFPNYSSELNVNALELEDSALYLCASRKHLTGGNSPLHFGNGTRLTVT.

J is TRBJ2-7 and V is TRBV5-1; TRBD1 matches at 7 bases. Germline loops: CDR1 SGHRS, CDR2 YFSETQ. This CDR3 spans 15 amino acids. V lost 1 base, J lost 6 bases, and 10 bases stayed unmatched. This CDR3 reads CASSLRDRTSGEQYF. For the CDR3, the DNA is TGCGCCAGCAGCTTGCGGGACAGAACCTCGGGCGAGCAGTACTTC.

The chain joins TRBV7-2 to TRBJ1-2; 7 bases are a match to TRBD1. Germline CDR1 and CDR2: SGHTA and FQGNSA. V lost 5 bases, J lost 2 bases, and 8 bases stayed unmatched. There are 15 residues in the CDR3. DNA of the CDR3: TGTGCCAGCAGCGCCTCGGGACAGACCAACTATGGCTACACCTTC. This sequence encodes CASSASGQTNYGYTF.

The chain has TRBV18 and TRBJ2-3, with 7 bases identical to TRBD1. This CDR3 comprises 15 residues. In germline, CDR1 is KGHSH, CDR2 LQKENI. Trimming cost V 3 bases and J 0 bases; bases outside gene matches: 3. CDR3 bases: TGTGCCAGCTCACCGGGACAGTTGAGCACAGATACGCAGTATTTT. Translation gives CASSPGQLSTDTQYF.

V and J are TRBV3-1 (or the pseudogene TRBV3-2) and TRBJ1-1, with no clear D. With 0 bases removed from V and 8 bases from J, the gap between germline ends came to 10 bases. The CDR3 loop spans 13 amino acids. The V gene's germline CDR1 is LGHDT and CDR2 YNNKEL (reference sequence). CDR3 sequence: CASSQDRHSEAFF. CDR3 sequence (DNA): TGTGCCAGCAGCCAAGATCGACATTCCGAAGCTTTCTTT.

This rearrangement joins TRBV24-1 to TRBJ1-5; 8 nucleotides align to TRBD1. This CDR3 is 13 amino acids long. Germline V gene data show CDR1 as KGHDR and CDR2 as SFDVKD. The junction had 3 bases not matched to a gene; V was cut back by 9 bases and J by 3 bases. The CDR3 is CATGDRFNQPQHF. The CDR3 region has the DNA TGTGCCACCGGGGACAGGTTCAATCAGCCCCAGCATTTT.

The chain carries TRBV19 and TRBJ1-5; perhaps TRBD1 as D (6 bases). The CDR3 is made up of 14 amino acids. Germline CDR1 is LNHDA and CDR2 is SQIVND (reference sequence). V was trimmed by 5 bases and J by 4 bases, leaving 12 bases between them. DNA of the CDR3: TGTGCCAGTAGTTGGGGGCTCGGAAATCAGCCCCAGCATTTT. Translation: CASSWGLGNQPQHF.

This sequence joins TRBV27 and TRBJ1-1, with 7 bases matching TRBD1. From germline, CDR1 is MNHEY and CDR2 SMNVEV (reference sequence). This CDR3 contains 16 residues. Trimming took 7 bases from V and 7 from J; bases not matched to a gene: 18. The CDR3 nucleotides read TGTGCCAGCATCATTCACTTGGTGGGACAGACTTTTGAAGCTTTCTTT. This gives the protein CASIIHLVGQTFEAFF.

This chain joins TRBV7-2 and TRBJ2-5, with TRBD1 matching over 8 bases. Germline V lookup: CDR1 SGHTA, CDR2 FQGNSA. This CDR3 region has 15 residues. V was pared by 5 bases and J by 1 base, with 6 bases of the junction left unmatched. CDR3 nucleotide sequence: TGTGCCAGCAGCCCAGGGGGCAGGAGCCAAGAGACCCAGTACTTC. Amino acids: CASSPGGRSQETQYF.

This clone was counted between two and nine times. V usage is TRBV30 and J usage is TRBJ1-4; 8 nucleotides match TRBD1. The CDR3 runs to 15 residues. With 3 bases clipped from V and 7 bases from J, the junction kept 10 bases outside the gene matches. From germline, CDR1 is GTSNPN and CDR2 SVGIG (reference sequence). CDR3 sequence reads: CAWRPHRGGAEKLFF. The CDR3 nucleotides read TGTGCCTGGAGACCCCACAGGGGGGGAGCTGAAAAACTGTTTTTT. Full variable domain (rest looked up from reference TRBV30 and TRBJ1-4): SQTIHQWPATLVQPVGSPLSLECTVEGTSNPNLYWYRQAAGRGLQLLFYSVGIGQISSEVPQNLSASRPQDRQFILSSKKLLLSDSGFYLCAWRPHRGGAEKLFFGSGTQLSVL.

This clone was observed once. J is TRBJ1-1 and V is TRBV27; 7 bases are a match to TRBD1. Trimming removed 0 bases from V and 6 bases from J; junction bases left unmatched: 7. The CDR3 contains 15 residues. Germline loops: CDR1 MNHEY, CDR2 SMNVEV (reference sequence). DNA for the CDR3: TGTGCCAGCAGTTTATCTTCGACAGGGTGGGCTGAAGCTTTCTTT. Protein: CASSLSSTGWAEAFF.

This chain connects TRBV7-3 to TRBJ1-2; 8 nucleotides match TRBD1. The CDR3 sequence is 13 residues long. The germline V gene encodes CDR1 SGHTA and CDR2 FQGTGA. J gave up 4 bases and V 6 bases, and 4 bases lay outside the gene matches. The CDR3 DNA reads TGTGCCAGCAGATTGACAGGGGCCTATGGCTACACCTTC. Protein sequence: CASRLTGAYGYTF.

The gene calls are TRBV28 and TRBJ2-4; D is ambiguous. The germline V gene encodes CDR1 MDHEN and CDR2 SYDVKM. The germline V and J ends were trimmed by 6 bases and 3 bases, with 15 bases remaining between them. This CDR3 contains 15 residues. CDR3 residues: CASSPPQALKNIQYF. The CDR3 nucleotides are TGTGCCAGCAGCCCTCCTCAGGCTCTCAAAAACATTCAGTACTTC. The entire variable domain, with the rest obtained from reference TRBV28 and TRBJ2-4, is as follows: DVKVTQSSRYLVKRTGEKVFLECVQDMDHENMFWYRQDPGLGLRLIYFSYDVKMKEKGDIPEGYSVSREKKERFSLILESASTNQTSMYLCASSPPQALKNIQYFGAGTRLSVL.

The genes are TRBV28 and TRBJ2-3; TRBD2 aligns across 7 bases. Trimming cost V 5 bases and J 1 base; bases outside gene matches: 6. The germline V gene has CDR1 MDHEN and CDR2 SYDVKM. This CDR3 is built from 15 residues. The CDR3 nucleotides read TGTGCCAGCAGTCCCGCTAGCGGACGCACAGATACGCAGTATTTT. This gives the protein CASSPASGRTDTQYF.

This clone has more than one count but fewer than ten. This chain links TRBV4-3 with TRBJ1-2, with 7 positions matching TRBD1. CDR1 and CDR2 (germline): LGHNA, YSLEER. The ends lost 0 bases at V and 4 bases at J; junction bases unmatched: 5. CDR3 length equals 15 residues. CDR3 in DNA: TGCGCCAGCAGCCAAGATCCCAGGGGGGCCTATGGCTACACCTTC. Translation gives CASSQDPRGAYGYTF.

V usage is TRBV19 and J usage is TRBJ2-3; weak D call: TRBD2 (6 bases). V shed 1 base and J shed 3 bases, with 11 bases lying between them. The CDR3 length is 15 residues. CDR1 and CDR2 (germline): LNHDA, SQIVND (reference sequence). The CDR3 spells CASSIAPGETDTQYF. For the CDR3, the DNA is TGTGCCAGTAGTATAGCTCCGGGGGAGACAGATACGCAGTATTTT.

The chain joins TRBV19 to TRBJ2-3; D perhaps matches TRBD2 (5 bases). CDR1 and CDR2 (germline): LNHDA, SQIVND (reference sequence). There are 16 residues in the CDR3. V shed 0 bases and J shed 2 bases, with 12 bases lying between them. The CDR3 DNA is TGTGCCAGTAGTATAGATCCCCGGGGTTTCACAGATACGCAGTATTTT. As protein: CASSIDPRGFTDTQYF. The full variable domain, its missing parts supplied by reference TRBV19 and TRBJ2-3, is DGGITQSPKYLFRKEGQNVTLSCEQNLNHDAMYWYRQDPGQGLRLIYYSQIVNDFQKGDIAEGYSVSREKKESFPLTVTSAQKNPTAFYLCASSIDPRGFTDTQYFGPGTRLTVL.

This clone occurred once. This sequence joins TRBV27 and TRBJ1-2; D uncertain. CDR1 and CDR2 (germline): MNHEY, SMNVEV (reference sequence). The CDR3 length is 14 residues. Trimming left V 2 bases short and J 4 bases short, with 11 bases between. CDR3 residues: CASSLKERGYGYTF. CDR3 coding DNA: TGTGCCAGCAGTTTAAAGGAGCGAGGCTATGGCTACACCTTC.